These 11 T cell receptor beta chains were all obtained from the same sample, sequenced in a study of shared clonotypes between healthy human individuals. The assay was immunoSEQ multiplex PCR, and TCRdb's table has in-frame clones only and misses some. The table lists 2 million to 2.5 million clones, around 90% of them singletons. The sample consisted of naive CD4+ T cells from PBMCs. The subset was: CD45RA+ positively selected. These receptors were taken from a man aged 18 to 35 in good health. Some clones in this sample may be carry-over from other donors' samples.

This chain joins TRBV11-2 and TRBJ2-1, with 11 bases that match TRBD2. The germline V gene has CDR1 SGHAT and CDR2 FQNNGV. The CDR3 runs 15 residues. Trimming cost V 5 bases and J 5 bases; bases outside gene matches: 5. The CDR3 here is CASSGRLAGNNEQFF. The CDR3 coding sequence is TGTGCCAGCAGCGGCCGACTAGCGGGAAACAATGAGCAGTTCTTC.

The chain recombines TRBV29-1 with TRBJ2-1, with 12 positions matching TRBD2. Germline loops: CDR1 SQVTM, CDR2 ANQGSEA. The CDR3 has 14 amino acids. The V and J ends lost 5 bases and 9 bases, in that order; junction bases with no gene match: 8. The DNA of the CDR3 is TGCAGCGTTCCTACCCCTAGCGGGAGGGGTGAGCAGTTCTTC. It specifies CSVPTPSGRGEQFF.

Of note for this clone: At the DNA level, this CDR3 is encoded by other sequences in the same sample as well. V is TRBV7-9 and J is TRBJ2-3; the match to TRBD2 covers 14 bases. From germline, CDR1 is SEHNR and CDR2 FQNEAQ (reference sequence). This CDR3 has 16 residues. After removal of 5 bases from V and 1 base from J, the junction contained 2 bases not matched to a gene. CDR3 residues: CASSLGLAGGTDTQYF. The DNA for the CDR3 is TGTGCCAGCAGCCTGGGACTAGCGGGAGGCACAGATACGCAGTATTTT.

J is TRBJ2-2 and V is TRBV30; 8 nucleotides match TRBD1. CDR1 is GTSNPN and CDR2 is SVGIG in the germline V gene (reference sequence). This CDR3 region has 13 residues. Trimming took 4 bases from V and 6 from J; bases not matched to a gene: 4. The CDR3 DNA reads as TGTGCCTGGACTGACAGGGGAGCCGGGGAGCTGTTTTTT. Translating it yields CAWTDRGAGELFF.

Concerning this clone itself: Distinct nucleotide sequences in the sample also encode this CDR3. The chain couples TRBV20-1 to TRBJ1-2; D ambiguous. The V gene lost 3 bases and the J gene lost 7 bases, with 9 bases spanning the gap. The CDR3 is 11 amino acids. Germline V gene sequence: CDR1 DFQATT, CDR2 SNEGSKA (reference sequence). CDR3 in DNA: TGCAGTGCTAGTCGGCGATCTGGCTACACCTTC. Its protein product is CSASRRSGYTF.

The gene calls are TRBV7-9 and TRBJ2-4, with TRBD2 as a possible D gene (6 bases). CDR3 length: 14 residues. V lost 10 bases to trimming and J lost 10 bases, with 23 bases between them. Germline V gives CDR1 SEHNR, CDR2 FQNEAQ (reference sequence). The CDR3 loop reads CATTPLGGESIQYF. The CDR3 bases are TGTGCCACCACCCCCTTGGGGGGAGAGTCTATTCAGTACTTC.

This CDR3 is CASSTLPGQGGGEQYF. Here the CDR3 DNA reads TGTGCCAGTAGTACCTTGCCGGGACAGGGAGGCGGCGAGCAGTACTTC. The gene calls are TRBV19 and TRBJ2-7; 9 bases line up with TRBD1. CDR3 length: 16 amino acids. The J segment lost 6 bases and the V segment lost 4 bases, leaving 13 bases of the junction unmatched. Germline-derived CDR1 and CDR2 are LNHDA and SQIVND (reference sequence).

Of note for this clone: One end of the junction does not line up with germline, which may come from a read error. The chain recombines TRBV6-1 with TRBJ1-4; tentative D call: TRBD1 (5 bases). The CDR3 has 11 residues. CDR1 and CDR2 (germline): MNHNS, SASEGT. CDR3 DNA: TGTGCCAGCAGGGTTGACAGCCGAACCCTGTTT. Its translation: CASRVDSRTLF.

This CDR3 reads CATSRAPAEKLFF. As DNA, the CDR3 is TGTGCCACCAGCAGAGCCCCAGCTGAAAAACTGTTTTTT. This chain links TRBV15 with TRBJ1-4; D not resolved. V was cut by 1 base and J by 7 bases, with 7 bases left in between. From germline, CDR1 is LNHNV and CDR2 YYDKDF (reference sequence). The CDR3 sequence is 13 residues long.

The J gene is TRBJ2-7, the V gene TRBV4-1; 8 nucleotides line up with TRBD1. CDR1 MGHRA and CDR2 YSYEKL come from the germline V gene. The CDR3 contains 15 residues. The J segment lost 2 bases and the V segment lost 4 bases, leaving 7 bases of the junction unmatched. In DNA form, the CDR3 reads TGCGCCAGCAGCCGTGGACAGGGCCAGACCTACGAGCAGTACTTC. It translates to CASSRGQGQTYEQYF.

The V call is TRBV9, the J call TRBJ2-4, with a weak D call TRBD1 (5 bases). This CDR3 contains 13 residues. Germline values: CDR1 SGDLS, CDR2 YYNGEE. V was pared by 4 bases and J by 8 bases, with 13 bases between. The CDR3 loop is CASSPRQWDIQYF. The CDR3 nucleotides read TGTGCCAGCAGCCCAAGACAGTGGGACATTCAGTACTTC.